The 8 T cell receptor beta chains presented below share a single source sample, sequenced in a study of PD-1 blockade in classical Hodgkin lymphoma. Relapse was seen in all patients after autologous stem cell transplantation, and brentuximab vedotin exposure was variable. Only in-frame clones appear in the TCRdb table, and some are missing; sequencing was by immunoSEQ multiplex PCR. The sample shows around 45,000 clones, approximately 70% of them seen only once. Sequenced here: peripheral blood mononuclear cells (PBMCs), sampled before the second cycle of nivolumab. The receptors come from a human donor with classical Hodgkin lymphoma.

The rearrangement links TRBV7-3 to TRBJ2-1, with D perhaps TRBD1 or TRBD2 (6 bases each). V was clipped by 5 bases and J by 11 bases, with 25 bases between them. Looked up from germline, CDR1 is SGHTA and CDR2 is FQGTGA. CDR3 length equals 16 residues. CDR3: CASSPRGEGGSKKQFF. The CDR3 DNA sequence: TGTGCCAGCAGCCCGCGTGGGGAAGGGGGGTCTAAAAAGCAGTTCTTC.

The gene calls are TRBV28 and TRBJ2-1, with 9 bases matching TRBD1. CDR3 size: 16 residues. Germline V CDR1 and CDR2: MDHEN, SYDVKM. After removal of 5 bases from V and 8 bases from J, the junction contained 13 bases not matched to a gene. The chain's CDR3 is CASSGGGTGFPHEQFF. As DNA, the CDR3 is TGTGCCAGCAGTGGAGGGGGGACAGGGTTTCCTCATGAGCAGTTCTTC.

The V and J genes are TRBV5-1 and TRBJ2-2, with TRBD1 identical over 8 bases. Germline CDR1 and CDR2: SGHRS and YFSETQ. This CDR3 is built from 16 residues. V trimming: 4 bases; J trimming: 5 bases; junction bases outside the gene matches: 10. CDR3 amino acids: CASSPRTGRITGELFF. CDR3 nucleotide sequence: TGCGCCAGCAGCCCACGGACAGGGAGGATAACCGGGGAGCTGTTTTTT.

The table lists this clone with a count of one. This chain joins TRBV5-6 and TRBJ1-4; D not certain. Germline values: CDR1 SGHDT, CDR2 YYEEEE. This CDR3 spans 17 amino acids. Trimming pared 0 bases from V and 5 bases from J, leaving 17 bases between. This chain's CDR3 is CASSLGPVPLTNEKLFF. In DNA, the CDR3 is TGTGCCAGCAGCTTGGGGCCAGTGCCCCTCACAAATGAAAAACTGTTTTTT.

This clone was detected a few times. CDR3 region: CASSLGGSLNEQFF. The CDR3 region has the DNA TGTGCCAGCAGCTTGGGCGGGAGTCTGAATGAGCAGTTCTTC. The chain has TRBV7-6 and TRBJ2-1, with 7 bases fitting TRBD2. The CDR3 is 14 amino acids. CDR1 SGHVS and CDR2 FNYEAQ come from the germline V gene. V lost 3 bases to trimming and J lost 7 bases; unmatched junction nucleotides: 6.

The genes are TRBV11-2 and TRBJ2-1, with TRBD2 matching over 8 bases. This CDR3 has 17 residues. The V segment lost 5 bases and the J segment 4 bases; nucleotides outside the gene matches: 13. Per the germline V gene, CDR1 is SGHAT and CDR2 is FQNNGV. The CDR3 DNA sequence: TGTGCCAGCAGCAGTGGGAGGGGTAGCGGGAAGTACAATGAGCAGTTCTTC. It yields the protein CASSSGRGSGKYNEQFF.

This clone was seen repeatedly, ten times or more. The V gene is TRBV27, the J gene TRBJ2-6; TRBD1 agrees at 7 bases. The CDR3 is 17 amino acids. The trim removed 5 bases at V and 0 bases at J, leaving 7 bases unmatched. Germline V gene sequence: CDR1 MNHEY, CDR2 SMNVEV (reference sequence). The CDR3, as DNA: TGTGCCAGCAGTCTAGGGGGCCACATCTCTGGGGCCAACGTCCTGACTTTC. Its protein product is CASSLGGHISGANVLTF.

The V and J genes are TRBV7-6 and TRBJ2-7; TRBD1 agrees at 7 bases. V shed 2 bases and J 2 bases; nucleotides not matched to a gene: 6. Looked up from germline, CDR1 is SGHVS and CDR2 is FNYEAQ. The CDR3 loop spans 15 amino acids. Here the CDR3 reads CASSLFRDRPYEQYF. The CDR3 DNA sequence: TGTGCCAGCAGCTTATTCCGGGACAGACCCTACGAGCAGTACTTC.